This TCR beta chain was identified during a study of chemoradiotherapy in HPV16-positive cancers. Study observations and caveats: For HPV16-positive patients, expanding HPV-responsive T cells associated with longer recurrence-free survival.

The CDR3 is 14 amino acids. V lost 5 bases, J lost 4 bases, and 12 bases lay in between. In germline, CDR1 is MNHNS, CDR2 SASEGT. Concerning this clone: Its antigen is currently unknown.

Sequenced by immunoSEQ multiplex PCR; TCRdb stores in-frame clones only, minus some. The sample holds almost 950 clones, roughly 92% seen once. The source was tumor tissue, collected from a patient who underwent chemoradiotherapy. V is TRBV6-1 and J is TRBJ1-5; tentatively, D is TRBD1 (5 bases). The TCR was taken from a human donor with HPV-associated anogenital cancer. The CDR3 sequence is CASSPQGGNQPQHF. The DNA for the CDR3 is TGTGCCAGCAGTCCCCAGGGTGGAAATCAGCCCCAGCATTTT.